This entry features one T cell receptor beta chain sequence. Its antigen is as yet unknown. The CDR3 loop spans 15 amino acids. Germline assignment: CDR1 SGHRS and CDR2 YFSETQ. The V and J ends lost 3 bases and 8 bases, in that order; junction bases with no gene match: 6. These data are taken from a study of shared clonotypes between healthy human individuals. Using immunoSEQ multiplex PCR, the repertoire was profiled, and TCRdb retains in-frame clones only, with some absent. The data show roughly 1,100,000 clones, about three quarters seen once. Findings of the study overall: In the sorted subsets, rarefaction showed sequencing was incomplete despite large depth.

The sample consisted of memory CD4+ T cells sorted from blood. This sample's subset: CD45RA-negative fraction. The chain carries TRBV5-1 and TRBJ1-4, with 11 positions matching TRBD1. The TCR sequence derives from a man younger than 30 in good health. In nucleotides, the CDR3 is TGCGCCAGCAGCTCGTCCGGGACAGGGGGGGAAAAACTGTTTTTT. Its protein is CASSSSGTGGEKLFF. Supplemented by reference TRBV5-1 and TRBJ1-4, the full variable domain reads KAGVTQTPRYLIKTRGQQVTLSCSPISGHRSVSWYQQTPGQGLQFLFEYFSETQRNKGNFPGRFSGRQFSNSRSEMNVSTLELGDSALYLCASSSSGTGGEKLFFGSGTQLSVL.